These 29 T cell receptor beta chains were all obtained from the same sample, sequenced in a study of cytomegalovirus exposure and HLA in healthy donors. The table came from immunoSEQ multiplex PCR; TCRdb's copy has only in-frame clones and leaves some out. This sample yields roughly 150,000 clones, of which 85% to 90% are seen a single time; about 3% belongs to the top ten. Sequenced: PBMCs. The source is a woman between 18 and 30 years old in good health and CMV-seropositive.

The genes are TRBV14 and TRBJ2-3; TRBD1 aligns across 9 bases. The germline V gene has CDR1 SGHDN and CDR2 FVKESK. This CDR3 comprises 15 residues. After removal of 5 bases from V and 3 bases from J, the junction contained 6 bases not matched to a gene. CDR3: CASSATGGRTDTQYF. CDR3 DNA sequence: TGTGCCAGCAGCGCCACAGGGGGCCGGACAGATACGCAGTATTTT.

This chain connects TRBV6-5 to TRBJ2-5, with TRBD2 matching 13 bases. The CDR3 is 15 amino acids. The germline V gene encodes CDR1 MNHEY and CDR2 SVGAGI. V was pared by 5 bases and J by 5 bases, with 5 bases of the junction left unmatched. The CDR3 DNA is TGTGCCAGCAGTGGGACTAGCGGGATGTGGGAGACCCAGTACTTC. It codes for CASSGTSGMWETQYF.

CDR3 DNA: TGTGCCTGGAGAGCAGGGAACACCGGGGAGCTGTTTTTT. Encoded protein: CAWRAGNTGELFF. The J gene is TRBJ2-2, the V gene TRBV30, with D unclear. Germline V lookup: CDR1 GTSNPN, CDR2 SVGIG (reference sequence). Trimming removed 3 bases from V and 1 base from J, with 6 bases in between. The length of the CDR3 is 13 residues.

This clone was seen only once. V and J are TRBV7-2 and TRBJ2-3; TRBD1 is a possible D gene (5 bases). The length of the CDR3 is 12 residues. Germline CDR1 reads SGHTA; CDR2 reads FQGNSA. V dropped 5 bases and J dropped 8 bases, with 11 bases sitting between them. The CDR3 DNA is TGTGCCAGCAGCCCAGCCAGGGTTACGCAGTATTTT. Translating it yields CASSPARVTQYF.

This chain joins TRBV21-1 and TRBJ2-7; the DNA was not compared with TRBD2, the D call given in the table. TRBV21-1 has pseudogene status. The length of the CDR3 is 18 residues. The CDR3, as DNA: TGTGCCAGCAGCAAAAGATACTCACTAGCGGGCCTTGGCTACGAGCAGTACTTC. Translated, it gives CASSKRYSLAGLGYEQYF.

The chain links TRBV7-2 to TRBJ2-2; 13 bases match TRBD2. From germline, CDR1 is SGHTA and CDR2 FQGNSA. CDR3 length equals 16 residues. V shed 9 bases and J 9 bases; nucleotides not matched to a gene: 13. This chain's CDR3 is CASQLRTSGSGRELFF. CDR3 bases: TGTGCCAGTCAGTTGAGGACTAGCGGGAGCGGCAGGGAGCTGTTTTTT.

The chain carries TRBV5-1 and TRBJ2-5; D is perhaps TRBD1 (6 bases). The CDR3 has 14 amino acids. V lost 2 bases to trimming and J lost 1 base, with 9 bases between them. Per germline, CDR1 SGHRS and CDR2 YFSETQ. DNA of the CDR3: TGCGCCAGCAGCTTATTGGGGGCCCAAGAGACCCAGTACTTC. This gives the protein CASSLLGAQETQYF.

The chain is built from TRBV15 and TRBJ2-1, with D perhaps TRBD2 (5 bases). Trimming stripped 1 base from V and 8 bases from J, with 15 bases between. This CDR3 region has 15 residues. Germline V gene sequence: CDR1 LNHNV, CDR2 YYDKDF (reference sequence). The CDR3 is CATSRGFGIAYEQFF. The CDR3 region has the DNA TGTGCCACCAGCAGAGGTTTTGGTATAGCGTATGAGCAGTTCTTC.

This clone was picked up one time. J is TRBJ2-7 and V is TRBV19, with a tentative D call TRBD1 (6 bases). CDR3 length equals 14 residues. From germline, CDR1 is LNHDA and CDR2 SQIVND (reference sequence). Deletions cut 4 bases from V and 2 bases from J, with 12 bases between. The CDR3 loop reads CASSRQVSTYEQYF. CDR3 in DNA: TGTGCCAGTAGTAGACAGGTATCTACCTACGAGCAGTACTTC.

This chain links TRBV4-2 with TRBJ2-7; D is unresolved. Germline lookup yields CDR1 LGHNA and CDR2 YNFKEQ. Trimming shortened V by 5 bases and J by 5 bases, and 13 bases separated the two germline ends. This CDR3 region has 13 residues. CDR3 sequence (DNA): TGTGCCAGCAGCGATGTTGGTAGCCACGAGCAGTACTTC. Its protein product is CASSDVGSHEQYF.

This clone was detected only a few times. This chain connects TRBV6-1 to TRBJ1-5; D may be TRBD1 (5 bases). With 0 bases removed from V and 1 base from J, the gap between germline ends came to 13 bases. Germline V gene data show CDR1 as MNHNS and CDR2 as SASEGT. CDR3 size: 17 residues. CDR3 bases: TGTGCCAGCAGTGAAGCGCGGGGGGTTGGGAGCAATCAGCCCCAGCATTTT. The encoded protein is CASSEARGVGSNQPQHF.

The gene calls are TRBV10-3 and TRBJ2-4, with TRBD1 matching 7 bases. Germline V gene data show CDR1 as ENHRY and CDR2 as SYGVKD. The junction had 6 bases not matched to a gene; V was cut back by 0 bases and J by 13 bases. The CDR3 has 13 amino acids. The CDR3 sequence: CAISESGRGSQYF. The CDR3 DNA sequence: TGTGCCATCAGTGAGTCGGGCAGGGGGTCACAGTACTTC.

The chain combines TRBV9 with TRBJ2-6, with 11 bases that match TRBD2. The germline gives CDR1 SGDLS, CDR2 YYNGEE. Trimming removed 0 bases from V and 2 bases from J; junction bases left unmatched: 7. This CDR3 is 19 amino acids long. DNA for the CDR3: TGTGCCAGCAGCGTAGATACTAGCGGGAGTCTTGCTGGGGCCAACGTCCTGACTTTC. Amino acids: CASSVDTSGSLAGANVLTF.

The genes are TRBV29-1 and TRBJ2-7; a weak D match, TRBD1 (6 bases). Germline V CDR1 and CDR2: SQVTM, ANQGSEA. CDR3 length: 13 residues. V shed 1 base and J shed 3 bases, with 10 bases lying between them. CDR3 bases: TGCAGCGTTGAAGTATTACAGGGCTACGAGCAGTACTTC. It specifies CSVEVLQGYEQYF.

The V and J genes are TRBV14 and TRBJ1-1, with D perhaps matching TRBD1 (5 bases). Trimming pared 5 bases from V and 12 bases from J, leaving 13 bases between. The CDR3 loop spans 11 amino acids. CDR1 is SGHDN and CDR2 is FVKESK in the germline V gene. For the CDR3, the DNA is TGTGCCAGCAGCGACGGCGGGGGTACTTTCTTT. It is translated as CASSDGGGTFF.

This clone was counted between two and nine times. The J gene is TRBJ2-1, the V gene TRBV7-9; TRBD2 agrees at 8 bases. The CDR3 has 18 residues. Losses at the gene ends were 4 bases for V and 4 bases for J; bases not matched to a gene: 15. Germline V lookup: CDR1 SEHNR, CDR2 FQNEAQ (reference sequence). The CDR3 DNA follows: TGTGCCAGCAGCTCACAGGGTTCTGAAAGCGGGGGATACAATGAGCAGTTCTTC. Its translation is CASSSQGSESGGYNEQFF.

The genes are TRBV6-1 and TRBJ2-5; 7 bases fit TRBD2. The germline V gene has CDR1 MNHNS and CDR2 SASEGT. The CDR3 is made up of 14 amino acids. The trim removed 2 bases at V and 4 bases at J, leaving 4 bases unmatched. CDR3 DNA: TGTGCCAGCAGTGAAAGTAGCGGGCGAGAGACCCAGTACTTC. Translation gives CASSESSGRETQYF.

The chain joins TRBV6-1 to TRBJ1-1; D remains unclear. Trimming removed 2 bases at V and 9 bases at J, with 4 bases between. The CDR3 runs 10 residues. Germline CDR1 and CDR2: MNHNS and SASEGT. Written as DNA, the CDR3 is TGTGCCAGCAGTGAATCTAAAGCTTTCTTT. This encodes CASSESKAFF.

This clone was observed a single time. The rearrangement links TRBV27 to TRBJ2-2, with a possible D match to TRBD2 (5 bases). CDR1 is MNHEY, CDR2 SMNVEV, per germline (reference sequence). Trimming left V 5 bases short and J 3 bases short, with 13 bases between. The CDR3 runs to 15 residues. In nucleotides, the CDR3 is TGTGCCAGCAGTCTCACACCGGGGTACACCGGGGAGCTGTTTTTT. This sequence encodes CASSLTPGYTGELFF.

The V and J genes are TRBV5-1 and TRBJ2-7, with TRBD1 identical over 7 bases. After removal of 0 bases from V and 2 bases from J, the junction contained 5 bases not matched to a gene. CDR3 length: 15 residues. Per the germline V gene, CDR1 is SGHRS and CDR2 is YFSETQ. The CDR3 DNA is TGCGCCAGCAGCTTGGGCCGGGACAGCGCCTACGAGCAGTACTTC. Its translation is CASSLGRDSAYEQYF.

This clone has only one observation. The chain recombines TRBV2 with TRBJ2-2; 8 positions agree with TRBD2. Unmatched junction bases numbered 5, after V lost 10 bases and J lost 7 bases. The germline V gene encodes CDR1 SNHLY and CDR2 FYNNEI. The CDR3 runs to 12 residues. The chain's CDR3 is CATGLAGGELFF. The CDR3 region has the DNA TGTGCCACCGGACTAGCTGGCGGGGAGCTGTTTTTT.

V gene TRBV6-1 combines with J gene TRBJ2-1; TRBD2 might be the D (6 bases). The CDR3 covers 12 residues. Germline V lookup: CDR1 MNHNS, CDR2 SASEGT. V dropped 3 bases and J dropped 14 bases, with 14 bases sitting between them. As DNA, the CDR3 is TGTGCCAGCAGTGACCCGGGACTGAAGGAGTTCTTC. It translates to CASSDPGLKEFF.

This clone has more than one count but fewer than ten. This chain uses TRBV15 with TRBJ2-6; a possible D gene is TRBD1 (6 bases). This CDR3 spans 16 amino acids. Trimming pared 4 bases from V and 0 bases from J, leaving 10 bases between. CDR1 is LNHNV, CDR2 YYDKDF, per germline (reference sequence). For the CDR3, the DNA is TGTGCCACCAGCAAGACAGGTTCCTCTGGGGCCAACGTCCTGACTTTC. This encodes CATSKTGSSGANVLTF.

The CDR3 DNA is TGTGCCAGCAGCTTCGAAATAGCGGGTACAAATGAGCAGTTCTTC. It specifies CASSFEIAGTNEQFF. The V call is TRBV11-3, the J call TRBJ2-1; 7 bases align to TRBD2. Germline CDR1 and CDR2: SGHNT and YENEEA. The CDR3 spans 15 residues. The V and J ends lost 3 bases and 7 bases, in that order; junction bases with no gene match: 9. Full variable domain (missing parts from reference TRBV11-3 and TRBJ2-1): EAGVVQSPRYKIIEKKQPVAFWCNPISGHNTLYWYLQNLGQGPELLIRYENEEAVDDSQLPKDRFSAERLKGVDSTLKIQPAELGDSAVYLCASSFEIAGTNEQFFGPGTRLTVL.

V usage is TRBV4-1 and J usage is TRBJ2-1, with D tentatively TRBD2 (5 bases). CDR3 length: 16 amino acids. Trimming removed 1 base at V and 2 bases at J, with 12 bases between. CDR1 and CDR2 from the germline V gene are MGHRA and YSYEKL. CDR3 in amino acids: CASSQVPAETYNEQFF. The CDR3 coding sequence is TGCGCCAGCAGCCAAGTCCCAGCGGAGACCTACAATGAGCAGTTCTTC.

The genes are TRBV28 and TRBJ2-2, with 7 bases lining up with TRBD1. The length of the CDR3 is 15 residues. V trimming: 5 bases; J trimming: 6 bases; junction bases outside the gene matches: 9. In germline, CDR1 is MDHEN, CDR2 SYDVKM. CDR3 DNA: TGTGCCAGCAGTCCAAGGACAGGAAGGTCCGGGGAGCTGTTTTTT. Translation gives CASSPRTGRSGELFF.

The genes are TRBV7-2 and TRBJ2-3, with D perhaps matching TRBD2 (5 bases). The V end lost 1 base, the J end lost 0 bases, and 5 bases lay between the germline ends. Germline V gene data show CDR1 as SGHTA and CDR2 as FQGNSA. The CDR3 runs 14 residues. Here the CDR3 DNA reads TGTGCCAGCAGCTTAGGGACTAGCACAGATACGCAGTATTTT. It is translated as CASSLGTSTDTQYF. Complete variable domain (other parts from reference TRBV7-2 and TRBJ2-3): GAGVSQSPSNKVTEKGKDVELRCDPISGHTALYWYRQSLGQGLEFLIYFQGNSAPDKSGLPSDRFSAERTGGSVSTLTIQRTQQEDSAVYLCASSLGTSTDTQYFGPGTRLTVL.

This clone was seen just once. The genes are TRBV11-2 and TRBJ2-7; possible D gene TRBD1, 5 bases. The CDR3 is made up of 13 amino acids. Trimming removed 5 bases from V and 2 bases from J, with 10 bases in between. Germline V CDR1 and CDR2: SGHAT, FQNNGV. CDR3: CASSNTGTYEQYF. The CDR3 nucleotides read TGTGCCAGCAGCAACACAGGCACCTACGAGCAGTACTTC.

The rearrangement uses TRBV30 and TRBJ2-1; D perhaps matches TRBD2 (6 bases). This CDR3 contains 14 residues. Germline V gene lookup returns CDR1 GTSNPN and CDR2 SVGIG (reference sequence). Between the trimmed V and J ends, which lost 1 base and 4 bases, there was a span of 11 bases. DNA of the CDR3: TGTGCCTGGAGTGCGGCCAGCGGGTACAATGAGCAGTTCTTC. Translating it yields CAWSAASGYNEQFF.